These 13 T cell receptor beta chains were all obtained from the same sample, sequenced in a study of CD8+ T cells in alopecia areata. Sequencing used cDNA as its template, made by extracting RNA and reverse transcribing it. Generated by immunoSEQ multiplex PCR, the TCRdb table keeps only in-frame clones and is missing some. The profile shows 140,000 or so clones, approximately 51% of them singletons. This sample comprised CD4+ T cells sorted from blood, obtained at week 0. These receptors all come from a human donor with alopecia areata.

This chain links TRBV30 with TRBJ2-7, with a possible D match to TRBD2 (6 bases). The V and J ends lost 0 bases and 1 base respectively, with 13 bases between them. Germline values: CDR1 GTSNPN, CDR2 SVGIG (reference sequence). There are 15 residues in the CDR3. The CDR3 region has the DNA TGTGCCTGGAGTGTACGCGGGACGGCTTCCTACGAGCAGTACTTC. The encoded protein is CAWSVRGTASYEQYF.

The V gene is TRBV6-5, the J gene TRBJ2-6; the D is unclear. The ends were cut back, 0 bases at V and 2 bases at J, with 5 bases in the middle. This CDR3 is built from 15 residues. Looked up from germline, CDR1 is MNHEY and CDR2 is SVGAGI. Here the CDR3 DNA reads TGTGCCAGCAGTTACTCTTGGGCTGGGGCCAACGTCCTGACTTTC. Protein: CASSYSWAGANVLTF.

The chain has TRBV4-1 and TRBJ2-4; 10 bases fit TRBD2. Unmatched junction bases numbered 8, after V lost 0 bases and J lost 0 bases. The CDR3 is 19 residues long. Germline V CDR1 and CDR2: MGHRA, YSYEKL. CDR3 bases: TGCGCCAGCAGCCAAGATGCTCTAGCGGGGGTTTTAGCCAAAAACATTCAGTACTTC. Its translation: CASSQDALAGVLAKNIQYF.

This chain connects TRBV6-5 to TRBJ2-7, with 7 bases fitting TRBD1. The CDR3 spans 15 residues. The V segment lost 0 bases and the J segment 2 bases; nucleotides outside the gene matches: 4. CDR1 is MNHEY, CDR2 SVGAGI, per germline. CDR3 DNA sequence: TGTGCCAGCAGTTACTCGCCAGGGGGAACCTACGAGCAGTACTTC. Its protein is CASSYSPGGTYEQYF.

This clone turned up a few times. The chain uses TRBV7-9 and TRBJ2-6; D might be TRBD1 or TRBD2, each matching 5 bases. The germline V and J ends were trimmed by 5 bases and 2 bases, with 13 bases remaining between them. The CDR3 is made up of 16 amino acids. Germline V CDR1 and CDR2: SEHNR, FQNEAQ (reference sequence). Here the CDR3 reads CASSLPVGAGANVLTF. CDR3 bases: TGTGCCAGCAGCCTGCCCGTGGGGGCTGGGGCCAACGTCCTGACTTTC.

This clone turned up a few times. This chain uses TRBV29-1 with TRBJ1-2; TRBD1 aligns across 11 bases. Unmatched junction bases numbered 8, after V lost 6 bases and J lost 5 bases. Germline V lookup: CDR1 SQVTM, CDR2 ANQGSEA. The CDR3 spans 14 residues. CDR3 sequence reads: CSVPGDRGGYGYTF. The CDR3, as DNA: TGCAGCGTGCCCGGGGACAGGGGGGGTTATGGCTACACCTTC.

This sequence joins TRBV28 and TRBJ2-7; tentatively, D is TRBD2 (6 bases). Germline CDR1 MDHEN, CDR2 SYDVKM. With 2 bases removed from V and 7 bases from J, the gap between germline ends came to 12 bases. The CDR3 sequence is 13 residues long. The CDR3 loop is CASSLPGAGEQYF. The CDR3 DNA reads TGTGCCAGCAGTTTACCCGGGGCGGGAGAGCAGTACTTC.

This chain connects TRBV30 to TRBJ2-6, with D possibly called TRBD1 or TRBD2 (5 bases each). Germline CDR1 and CDR2: GTSNPN and SVGIG (reference sequence). Trimming left V 2 bases short and J 0 bases short, with 17 bases between. This CDR3 region has 18 residues. This chain's CDR3 is CAWSPPGRTNSGANVLTF. In nucleotides, the CDR3 is TGTGCCTGGAGTCCGCCGGGACGCACGAACTCTGGGGCCAACGTCCTGACTTTC.

The rearrangement links TRBV7-2 to TRBJ2-3, with no clear D. Germline loops: CDR1 SGHTA, CDR2 FQGNSA. V was clipped by 5 bases and J by 5 bases, with 8 bases between them. The CDR3 is 12 residues long. CDR3 residues: CASSPALDTQYF. The CDR3 coding sequence is TGTGCCAGCAGCCCGGCCCTAGATACGCAGTATTTT.

The gene calls are TRBV25-1 and TRBJ2-1; a weak D match, TRBD1 (5 bases). V dropped 3 bases and J dropped 4 bases, with 7 bases sitting between them. The CDR3 contains 13 residues. Germline loops: CDR1 MGHDK, CDR2 SYGVNS. The CDR3 sequence is CASSENRYNEQFF. CDR3 sequence (DNA): TGTGCCAGCAGTGAGAACAGGTACAATGAGCAGTTCTTC.

CDR3 protein: CASSPDQETQYF. Here the CDR3 DNA reads TGTGCCAGCAGCCCAGATCAAGAGACCCAGTACTTC. The chain is built from TRBV14 and TRBJ2-5; unclear D gene. CDR1 is SGHDN and CDR2 is FVKESK in the germline V gene. The CDR3 is 12 residues long. Between the trimmed V and J ends, which lost 4 bases and 2 bases, there was a span of 5 bases.

This clone was found a few times. The chain combines TRBV29-1 with TRBJ2-2; D gene uncertain. The germline V gene has CDR1 SQVTM and CDR2 ANQGSEA. This CDR3 is built from 12 residues. V lost 5 bases, J lost 4 bases, and 8 bases lay in between. For the CDR3, the DNA is TGCAGCGTTATACCTACCACCGGGGAGCTGTTTTTT. Protein: CSVIPTTGELFF.

The chain uses TRBV27 and TRBJ1-2, with 12 bases lining up with TRBD1. The J segment lost 2 bases and the V segment lost 2 bases, leaving 12 bases of the junction unmatched. From germline, CDR1 is MNHEY and CDR2 SMNVEV (reference sequence). CDR3 length: 19 amino acids. The CDR3 sequence is CASSLDPGQGAKGNYGYTF. DNA for the CDR3: TGTGCCAGCAGTTTAGACCCGGGACAGGGGGCCAAAGGGAACTATGGCTACACCTTC.